In its sample, the clone carrying this TCR beta chain was seen a few times. Its antigen is undetermined. With the library built for alpha chains, this beta chain is off target and its frequency is not meaningful. These data are taken from a study of spatial heterogeneity in lung cancer. Stated time point: sample taken at primary tumor resection. The study sequenced unsorted whole RNA from tumor, nontumor lung or frozen PBMC. Using its own MiXCR run on the 5' RACE reads, TCRdb lists one record per CDR3 protein. This sample has more than 150 distinct CDR3 sequences, with about 25% found just once. Study-wide points: Relative to follow-up, resection was when ubiquitous expanded tumor TCRs appeared more in blood.

The specimen comprised PBMCs, sampled at surgery. This clonotype was sampled from a male donor with early-stage non-small cell lung cancer.

In DNA form, the CDR3 reads TGTGCCAGCAGCTCCCCCACGGGGGGAAACTATGGCTACACCTTC. Encoded protein: CASSSPTGGNYGYTF. This chain joins TRBV7-9 and TRBJ1-2, with TRBD1 as a possible D gene (5 bases). This CDR3 comprises 15 residues. V shed 4 bases and J shed 2 bases, with 14 bases lying between them. The germline gives CDR1 SEHNR, CDR2 FQNEAQ (reference sequence).